The 19 T cell receptor beta chains listed next were all sequenced from one sample in a study of blood T cell repertoires in COVID-19. Sequenced by immunoSEQ multiplex PCR; TCRdb stores in-frame clones only, minus some. The table shows about 190,000 clones, with approximately 84% occurring only once. The sequenced sample was PBMCs or T cells enriched from blood (not recorded which). The source is a woman aged 25-40 years who had recovered from COVID-19.

Here the CDR3 reads CASSSRVNTGELFF. Here the CDR3 DNA reads TGTGCCAGCTCTAGCCGGGTAAACACCGGGGAGCTGTTTTTT. The V and J genes are TRBV6-5 and TRBJ2-2; D is possibly TRBD2 (5 bases). V was shortened by 8 bases and J by 2 bases, with 12 bases between the two germline ends. The CDR3 extends over 14 amino acids. Germline lookup yields CDR1 MNHEY and CDR2 SVGAGI.

This clone was observed once. Possible read error: a much larger clone is one base away. Different DNA sequences within this sample yield the same CDR3. J is TRBJ2-7 and V is TRBV11-3; tentative D call: TRBD2 (5 bases). The V and J ends lost 3 bases and 3 bases respectively, with 9 bases between them. The CDR3 spans 13 residues. In germline, CDR1 is SGHNT, CDR2 YENEEA. This CDR3 reads CASSFRTGYEQYF. In nucleotides, the CDR3 is TGTGCCAGCAGCTTCCGGACTGGCTACGAGCAGTACTTC.

The V gene is TRBV19, the J gene TRBJ1-3, with TRBD1 matching 8 bases. Unmatched junction bases numbered 8, after V lost 5 bases and J lost 2 bases. This CDR3 region has 16 residues. The germline CDR1 and CDR2 sequences are LNHDA and SQIVND (reference sequence). This chain's CDR3 is CASSLGQVETGNTIYF. For the CDR3, the DNA is TGTGCCAGTAGTCTGGGACAGGTGGAGACTGGAAACACCATATATTTT.

V is TRBV10-3 and J is TRBJ2-2; 7 nucleotides align to TRBD1. CDR1 and CDR2 (germline): ENHRY, SYGVKD. J lost 4 bases, V lost 5 bases, and 4 bases had no gene match. The CDR3 has 14 residues. The CDR3 sequence: CAISRDRTTGELFF. As DNA, the CDR3 is TGTGCCATCAGTAGGGACAGAACCACCGGGGAGCTGTTTTTT.

In DNA form, the CDR3 reads TGTGCCAGCAGCTTAGGGCAGAGCAATCAGCCCCAGCATTTT. This codes for CASSLGQSNQPQHF. The chain links TRBV7-8 to TRBJ1-5, with D unresolved. The CDR3 covers 14 residues. Trimming stripped 1 base from V and 1 base from J, with 5 bases between. CDR1 is SGHVS and CDR2 is FQNEAQ in the germline V gene.

The CDR3 protein is CASLPRGHNSPLHF. DNA of the CDR3: TGTGCCAGTTTACCGAGAGGGCATAATTCACCCCTCCACTTT. The chain is built from TRBV5-8 and TRBJ1-6; D remains ambiguous. The length of the CDR3 is 14 residues. The V end lost 8 bases, the J end lost 5 bases, and 14 bases lay between the germline ends. The germline gives CDR1 SGHTS, CDR2 YDEGEE.

In this sample, this clone turned up once. The chain has TRBV7-9 and TRBJ2-3, with TRBD2 matching over 9 bases. CDR1 is SEHNR and CDR2 is FQNEAQ in the germline V gene (reference sequence). CDR3 length: 16 amino acids. V dropped 3 bases and J dropped 0; count of bases not matched to a gene: 4. DNA of the CDR3: TGTGCCAGCAGCTTCGGGACTAGCCTTAGCACAGATACGCAGTATTTT. This translates into CASSFGTSLSTDTQYF.

The V gene is TRBV28, the J gene TRBJ1-2; a possible D gene is TRBD1 (6 bases). This CDR3 is 13 amino acids long. Germline V gene data show CDR1 as MDHEN and CDR2 as SYDVKM. Trimming took 6 bases from V and 2 from J, leaving 10 bases between them. CDR3 residues: CASSGQRNYGYTF. The CDR3 DNA reads TGTGCCAGCAGCGGACAGAGAAACTATGGCTACACCTTC.

A few counts support this clone. This chain connects TRBV6-1 to TRBJ1-6; D is unclear. The CDR3 covers 12 residues. CDR1 is MNHNS and CDR2 is SASEGT in the germline V gene. V lost 2 bases, J lost 15 bases, and 11 bases lay in between. Here the CDR3 reads CASSELLAFLHF. The CDR3 coding sequence is TGTGCCAGCAGTGAACTTCTGGCATTCCTCCACTTT.

CDR3 DNA: TGCAGCGTTGGCCCTAGGACTAGCGGGAGTGGGGAGACCCAGTACTTC. This translates into CSVGPRTSGSGETQYF. The V gene is TRBV29-1, the J gene TRBJ2-5; TRBD2 aligns across 13 bases. The germline V gene has CDR1 SQVTM and CDR2 ANQGSEA. The CDR3 loop spans 16 amino acids. The trim removed 4 bases at V and 5 bases at J, leaving 10 bases unmatched.

This clone turned up a few times. V and J are TRBV28 and TRBJ2-7; D possibly corresponds to TRBD2 (7 bases). Trimming pared 6 bases from V and 0 bases from J, leaving 18 bases between. This CDR3 spans 16 amino acids. Germline V CDR1 and CDR2: MDHEN, SYDVKM. The DNA for the CDR3 is TGTGCCAGCAGACCCCGGGGGGCGCTGAGCTCCTACGAGCAGTACTTC. This codes for CASRPRGALSSYEQYF.

The chain employs TRBV9 and TRBJ1-5, with D possibly TRBD1 on 6 matching bases. There are 16 residues in the CDR3. With 3 bases removed from V and 4 bases from J, the gap between germline ends came to 17 bases. CDR1 is SGDLS and CDR2 is YYNGEE in the germline V gene. The CDR3 DNA sequence: TGTGCCAGCAGCGCCACCGGGACATCGAGTAATCAGCCCCAGCATTTT. Translated: CASSATGTSSNQPQHF.

This CDR3 is CATSDLRGGRYEQYF. The CDR3 DNA reads as TGTGCCACCAGTGACCTCCGGGGCGGGAGGTACGAGCAGTACTTC. The V gene is TRBV24-1, the J gene TRBJ2-7, with TRBD2 matching over 8 bases. J was trimmed by 4 bases and V by 4 bases; bases with no gene match: 8. This CDR3 is 15 amino acids long. The germline V gene encodes CDR1 KGHDR and CDR2 SFDVKD.

The V call is TRBV19, the J call TRBJ2-5, with D unclear. Looked up from germline, CDR1 is LNHDA and CDR2 is SQIVND (reference sequence). Trimming removed 6 bases from V and 5 bases from J, with 13 bases in between. This CDR3 has 13 amino acids. The CDR3 nucleotides read TGTGCCAGTAGCAGGTTTCCCGAGGAGACCCAGTACTTC. Amino acid sequence: CASSRFPEETQYF.

The V gene is TRBV9, the J gene TRBJ2-7; 7 nucleotides agree with TRBD2. CDR3 length: 16 amino acids. The germline V gene has CDR1 SGDLS and CDR2 YYNGEE. V shed 4 bases and J 2 bases; nucleotides not matched to a gene: 12. CDR3 residues: CASSPFVSGNAYEQYF. The CDR3 region has the DNA TGTGCCAGCAGCCCCTTCGTGAGCGGGAATGCCTACGAGCAGTACTTC.

Only one count was recorded for this clone. This sequence joins TRBV3-1 (or the pseudogene TRBV3-2) and TRBJ2-2, with 11 bases that match TRBD2. This CDR3 spans 17 amino acids. Per germline, CDR1 LGHDT and CDR2 YNNKEL (reference sequence). Germline trimming cut 3 bases from V and 1 base from J; bases unmatched to any gene: 4. CDR3 nucleotide sequence: TGTGCCAGCAGCCATGTAACTAGCGGGGGGAACACCGGGGAGCTGTTTTTT. This sequence encodes CASSHVTSGGNTGELFF.

The V gene is TRBV25-1, the J gene TRBJ2-1; TRBD2 matches at 11 bases. CDR1 and CDR2 from the germline V gene are MGHDK and SYGVNS. V gave up 0 bases and J gave up 6 bases; unmatched junction bases: 4. The CDR3 has 16 residues. DNA for the CDR3: TGTGCCAGCAGTGAATACAGTCTAGCGGGAGGCAATGAGCAGTTCTTC. Amino acid sequence: CASSEYSLAGGNEQFF. The entire variable domain, with the rest obtained from reference TRBV25-1 and TRBJ2-1, is as follows: EADIYQTPRYLVIGTGKKITLECSQTMGHDKMYWYQQDPGMELHLIHYSYGVNSTEKGDLSSESTVSRIRTEHFPLTLESARPSHTSQYLCASSEYSLAGGNEQFFGPGTRLTVL.

The V gene is TRBV7-3, the J gene TRBJ2-3, with 11 bases aligning to TRBD2. Per the germline V gene, CDR1 is SGHTA and CDR2 is FQGTGA. This CDR3 is built from 15 residues. Losses at the gene ends were 4 bases for V and 4 bases for J; bases not matched to a gene: 4. This chain's CDR3 is CASSSTSGSADTQYF. Written as DNA, the CDR3 is TGTGCCAGCAGCTCCACTAGCGGGAGTGCAGATACGCAGTATTTT.

The rearrangement links TRBV3-1 (or the pseudogene TRBV3-2) to TRBJ1-6; 9 bases agree with TRBD1. CDR3 length equals 14 residues. Germline lookup yields CDR1 LGHDT and CDR2 YNNKEL (reference sequence). V was pared by 4 bases and J by 10 bases, with 5 bases of the junction left unmatched. CDR3 sequence (DNA): TGTGCCAGCAGCCCGCGACAGGGGGGCTCACCCCTCCACTTT. Translated: CASSPRQGGSPLHF.